This TCR beta chain stems from a study of blood T cell repertoires in COVID-19. While infection was still active, Seattle patients were enrolled and then followed longitudinally. The CDR3 length is 15 residues. The V end was cut by 4 bases, the J end by 1 base, with 10 bases between. Germline CDR1 MNHEY, CDR2 SVGEGT. Generated by immunoSEQ multiplex PCR, the TCRdb table keeps only in-frame clones and is missing some. The table shows around 300,000 clones, with 80% to 95% occurring only once. This TCR was recovered from a woman aged 30 to 39 with COVID-19, enrolled during active disease. The sample consisted of peripheral blood. The V and J genes are TRBV6-2 or TRBV6-3 and TRBJ2-2, with TRBD1 as a possible D gene (5 bases). CDR3 nucleotides: TGTGCCAGCAGTTTAATCACAGGGAACACCGGGGAGCTGTTTTTT. Encoded protein: CASSLITGNTGELFF.